This TCR beta chain was found in a study of CD8 T cells in ankylosing spondylitis. Study-level points and caveats: Previously reported in reactive arthritis synovial fluid and blood were some of the motif variants. Disease-linked clones were CD8+ and relatively rare in peripheral blood. Matched ankylosing spondylitis synovial fluid reportedly showed significant enrichment of disease-linked clones. A TCR beta motif of several highly homologous variants appeared characteristic of ankylosing spondylitis blood.

TCRdb independently ran MiXCR on the 5' RACE reads; one entry per CDR3 protein. This table holds 150,000 to 200,000 distinct CDR3 sequences, around 20% found once. This clonotype was observed many times. Its specificity is not known. Deletions cut 4 bases from V and 0 bases from J, with 19 bases between. Germline assignment: CDR1 LGHDT and CDR2 YNNKEL (reference sequence). The CDR3 consists of 17 residues. Sequencing was performed on blood, either unsorted or a sorted T cell fraction (not recorded which). This sequence was found in a male donor with ankylosing spondylitis or in good health (not recorded which). The chain employs TRBV3-1 and TRBJ2-7, with D possibly TRBD2 on 5 matching bases. The CDR3 sequence is CASSPVLGRAVSYEQYF. CDR3 DNA: TGTGCCAGCAGCCCTGTCCTTGGGCGGGCCGTCTCCTACGAGCAGTACTTC.